A single T cell receptor beta chain is shown here with its context. This specimen comes from a study of blood T cell repertoires in COVID-19. Study background: COVID-19 samples collected from the United States, Italy and Spain covered acute and convalescent phases. Sample material is recorded as cDNA or gDNA derived from T cells, B-cell-depleted T cells, or PBMCs.

Original data processing: Cell counts per sample came from amplifying reference gene primers. Method: immunoSEQ multiplex PCR; TCRdb's copy keeps in-frame clones and lacks some. V, J and clone size are taken as reported in that table, and D and trimming were inferred from the DNA itself. The repertoire holds a few hundred thousand clones, with over 75% as singletons. The sequenced sample consisted of peripheral blood. The sequence was obtained from a woman aged 45-60 years with acute or convalescent COVID-19.

The CDR3 spells CASSLGAEEQYF. CDR3 DNA sequence: TGTGCCAGCAGCTTAGGGGCAGAGGAGCAGTACTTC. The chain combines TRBV7-9 with TRBJ2-7; D remains unclear. V was trimmed by 1 base and J by 7 bases, leaving 8 bases between them. Looked up from germline, CDR1 is SEHNR and CDR2 is FQNEAQ (reference sequence). CDR3 length: 12 residues.